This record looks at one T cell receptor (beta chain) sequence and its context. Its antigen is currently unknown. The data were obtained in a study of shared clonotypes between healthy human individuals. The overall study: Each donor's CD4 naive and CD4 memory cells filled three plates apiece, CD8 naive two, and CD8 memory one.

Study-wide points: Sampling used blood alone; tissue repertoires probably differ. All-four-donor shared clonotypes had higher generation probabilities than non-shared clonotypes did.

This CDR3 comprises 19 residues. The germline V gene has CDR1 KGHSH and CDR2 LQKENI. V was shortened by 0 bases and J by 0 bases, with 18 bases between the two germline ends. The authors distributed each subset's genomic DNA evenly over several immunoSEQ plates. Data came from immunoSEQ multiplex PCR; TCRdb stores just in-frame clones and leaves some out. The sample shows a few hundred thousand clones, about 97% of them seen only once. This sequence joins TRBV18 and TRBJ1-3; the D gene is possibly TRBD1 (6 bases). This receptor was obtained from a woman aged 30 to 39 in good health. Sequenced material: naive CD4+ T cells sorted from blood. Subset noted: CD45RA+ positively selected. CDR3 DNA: TGTGCCAGCTCACCACCGCAGGGGAGGGTTTTCTCCTCTGGAAACACCATATATTTT. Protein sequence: CASSPPQGRVFSSGNTIYF.